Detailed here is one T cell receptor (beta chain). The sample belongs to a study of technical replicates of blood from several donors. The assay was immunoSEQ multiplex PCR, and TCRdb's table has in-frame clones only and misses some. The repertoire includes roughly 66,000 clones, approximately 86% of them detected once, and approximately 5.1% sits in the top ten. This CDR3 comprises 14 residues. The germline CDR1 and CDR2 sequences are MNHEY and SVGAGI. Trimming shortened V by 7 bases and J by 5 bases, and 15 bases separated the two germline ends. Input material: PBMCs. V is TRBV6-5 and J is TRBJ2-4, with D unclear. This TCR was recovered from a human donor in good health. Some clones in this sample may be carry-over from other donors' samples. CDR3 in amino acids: CASKPGLTQNIQYF. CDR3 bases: TGTGCCAGCAAGCCAGGCTTAACTCAAAACATTCAGTACTTC.